The 21 T cell receptor beta chains in this list originate from one sample, sequenced in a study of blood T cell repertoires in COVID-19 (dated by TCRdb to 2018 to 2020). Libraries came from the immunoSEQ multiplex PCR assay. TCRdb mirrors the immuneACCESS table, restricted to in-frame sequences. Some clones are absent from its copies; in checked studies, under half trace to an unresolved V gene, and the reason for the others is unknown. Recorded for this sample are around 300,000 clones; just under 90% of them occurred a single time. The ten largest make up under 2.5% of the sample. Specimen: PBMCs or T cells enriched from blood (not recorded which). The source is a woman between 55 and 75 years old who had recovered from COVID-19.

V usage is TRBV6-4 and J usage is TRBJ1-6; D is ambiguous. The CDR3 has 13 amino acids. Trimming removed 2 bases at V and 9 bases at J, with 8 bases between. The germline V gene encodes CDR1 MRHNA and CDR2 SNTAGT. CDR3 bases: TGTGCCAGCAGTGACGAAATCGGTTCACCCCTCCACTTT. This sequence encodes CASSDEIGSPLHF.

The CDR3 DNA reads as TGTGCCAGCAGTGAATTAGGGGCGACGAGTAACACCATATATTTT. It specifies CASSELGATSNTIYF. V gene TRBV25-1 combines with J gene TRBJ1-3; D perhaps matches TRBD1 (5 bases). V was pared by 1 base and J by 7 bases, with 14 bases between. CDR1 is MGHDK, CDR2 SYGVNS, per germline. The length of the CDR3 is 15 residues.

This clone came up once. The CDR3 is CASRREAEAFF. For the CDR3, the DNA is TGTGCCAGCCGTCGGGAGGCCGAAGCTTTCTTT. This chain links TRBV7-9 with TRBJ1-1; D is unclear. The CDR3 length is 11 residues. The germline V and J ends were trimmed by 8 bases and 8 bases, with 12 bases remaining between them. Germline V gives CDR1 SEHNR, CDR2 FQNEAQ (reference sequence). Full variable domain (rest looked up from reference TRBV7-9 and TRBJ1-1): DTGVSQNPRHKITKRGQNVTFRCDPISEHNRLYWYRQTLGQGPEFLTYFQNEAQLEKSRLLSDRFSAERPKGSFSTLEIQRTEQGDSAMYLCASRREAEAFFGQGTRLTVV.

The J gene is TRBJ2-2, the V gene TRBV24-1; TRBD1 matches 7 bases. The CDR3 has 14 amino acids. Germline V CDR1 and CDR2: KGHDR, SFDVKD. J gave up 2 bases and V 9 bases, and 5 bases lay outside the gene matches. CDR3 in amino acids: CATPRQGNTGELFF. CDR3 DNA: TGTGCCACCCCGAGACAGGGAAACACCGGGGAGCTGTTTTTT.

This chain uses TRBV28 with TRBJ1-4; TRBD1 aligns across 7 bases. The junction had 8 bases not matched to a gene; V was cut back by 3 bases and J by 7 bases. This CDR3 comprises 15 residues. From germline, CDR1 is MDHEN and CDR2 SYDVKM. In nucleotides, the CDR3 is TGTGCCAGCAGTTTTAGAAGGGGGCGCAGTGAAAAACTGTTTTTT. Protein product: CASSFRRGRSEKLFF.

The chain carries TRBV19 and TRBJ1-2, with D maybe TRBD1 (5 bases). The CDR3 runs 13 residues. CDR1 and CDR2 from the germline V gene are LNHDA and SQIVND (reference sequence). The germline V and J ends were trimmed by 4 bases and 6 bases, with 12 bases remaining between them. CDR3 DNA: TGTGCCAGTAGTACACCAGGGTTGAATGGCTACACCTTC. Translation gives CASSTPGLNGYTF.

On this clone itself: This specimen includes other DNA sequences encoding the same CDR3. The chain employs TRBV28 and TRBJ1-2; the D is unclear. The CDR3 loop spans 13 amino acids. V was clipped by 3 bases and J by 0 bases, with 5 bases between them. CDR1 and CDR2 (germline): MDHEN, SYDVKM. The CDR3 protein is CASSLQTNYGYTF. The CDR3 DNA sequence: TGTGCCAGCAGTTTGCAGACTAACTATGGCTACACCTTC.

The genes are TRBV5-4 and TRBJ1-6, with D unresolved. Per germline, CDR1 SGHNT and CDR2 YYREEE (reference sequence). The CDR3 loop spans 16 amino acids. V was shortened by 2 bases and J by 5 bases, with 14 bases between the two germline ends. The CDR3 region has the DNA TGTGCCAGCAGCTTACCGAGCATGAGGGATAATTCACCCCTCCACTTT. It yields the protein CASSLPSMRDNSPLHF.

The chain carries TRBV2 and TRBJ1-1, with D possibly matching TRBD1 (5 bases). Germline V gene sequence: CDR1 SNHLY, CDR2 FYNNEI. The germline V and J ends were trimmed by 0 bases and 3 bases, with 14 bases remaining between them. The CDR3 has 16 amino acids. The CDR3 sequence is CASSEALQGLDTEAFF. CDR3 DNA: TGTGCCAGCAGTGAAGCGCTTCAGGGTTTGGACACTGAAGCTTTCTTT.

The chain carries TRBV5-3 and TRBJ1-1, with 10 positions matching TRBD1. TRBV5-3 is filed as an ORF, its function uncertain. The CDR3 runs 16 residues. The V and J ends lost 4 bases and 4 bases, in that order; junction bases with no gene match: 10. The CDR3 reads CARSQMTGGRGTEAFF. In DNA, the CDR3 is TGTGCCAGAAGCCAAATGACAGGGGGCCGAGGCACTGAAGCTTTCTTT.

This sequence joins TRBV30 and TRBJ1-5; TRBD1 aligns across 9 bases. CDR3 length: 15 amino acids. V lost 1 base, J lost 6 bases, and 7 bases stayed unmatched. CDR1 is GTSNPN and CDR2 is SVGIG in the germline V gene (reference sequence). The CDR3 loop reads CAWSEQGAFRQPQHF. CDR3 bases: TGTGCCTGGAGTGAACAGGGGGCTTTTCGTCAGCCCCAGCATTTT.

V usage is TRBV9 and J usage is TRBJ1-1; possible D gene TRBD1, 6 bases. The length of the CDR3 is 13 residues. In germline, CDR1 is SGDLS, CDR2 YYNGEE. Trimming cost V 8 bases and J 2 bases, with 13 bases left between them. CDR3 in DNA: TGTGCCAGTTGCCAGGGACATAACACTGAAGCTTTCTTT. It is translated as CASCQGHNTEAFF.

The chain has TRBV7-6 and TRBJ2-7; 13 bases match TRBD2. Germline-derived CDR1 and CDR2 are SGHVS and FNYEAQ. This CDR3 comprises 15 residues. V dropped 5 bases and J dropped 2; count of bases not matched to a gene: 3. The CDR3 sequence is CASSTGLAGAYEQYF. The CDR3 DNA follows: TGTGCCAGCAGCACAGGACTAGCGGGGGCCTACGAGCAGTACTTC.

J is TRBJ1-6 and V is TRBV4-1; D call uncertain. V lost 4 bases, J lost 5 bases, and 9 bases lay in between. Germline assignment: CDR1 MGHRA and CDR2 YSYEKL. The CDR3 consists of 14 residues. The CDR3 bases are TGCGCCAGCAGCCCGCGTAGTAATAATTCACCCCTCCACTTT. Translation: CASSPRSNNSPLHF.

V and J are TRBV5-1 and TRBJ1-4; D is perhaps TRBD1 (5 bases). CDR3 size: 14 residues. Germline CDR1 reads SGHRS; CDR2 reads YFSETQ. V lost 3 bases and J lost 6, with 12 bases in between. The CDR3 is CASSSRQTDEKLFF. The CDR3 nucleotides are TGCGCCAGCAGCTCCCGACAGACGGATGAAAAACTGTTTTTT. The whole variable domain, filled in from reference TRBV5-1 and TRBJ1-4, reads KAGVTQTPRYLIKTRGQQVTLSCSPISGHRSVSWYQQTPGQGLQFLFEYFSETQRNKGNFPGRFSGRQFSNSRSEMNVSTLELGDSALYLCASSSRQTDEKLFFGSGTQLSVL.

The V gene is TRBV29-1, the J gene TRBJ2-7, with 7 bases aligning to TRBD1. The CDR3 contains 13 residues. The germline V gene has CDR1 SQVTM and CDR2 ANQGSEA. J was trimmed by 0 bases and V by 6 bases; bases with no gene match: 5. The DNA for the CDR3 is TGCAGCGTAGTGACAGGGCCCTCCTACGAGCAGTACTTC. This encodes CSVVTGPSYEQYF.

The chain carries TRBV9 and TRBJ1-6, with D uncertain. Trimming stripped 0 bases from V and 7 bases from J, with 11 bases between. This CDR3 spans 15 amino acids. The germline V gene has CDR1 SGDLS and CDR2 YYNGEE. The CDR3 DNA reads as TGTGCCAGCAGCGTAGACTCTTACGGGAATTCACCCCTCCACTTT. Translation: CASSVDSYGNSPLHF.

The rearrangement uses TRBV5-1 and TRBJ2-5; 9 bases are a match to TRBD2. Germline V CDR1 and CDR2: SGHRS, YFSETQ. The CDR3 consists of 13 residues. J lost 8 bases, V lost 4 bases, and 6 bases had no gene match. CDR3 bases: TGCGCCAGCAGCCTCTGGACTAGCGAAACCCAGTACTTC. This encodes CASSLWTSETQYF.

Only a few counts were recorded for this clone. V and J are TRBV2 and TRBJ1-6; D unresolved. This CDR3 comprises 12 residues. V gave up 2 bases and J gave up 9 bases, with 5 bases separating them. Per the germline V gene, CDR1 is SNHLY and CDR2 is FYNNEI. CDR3 nucleotides: TGTGCCAGCAGTGAACCTATTTCACCCCTCCACTTT. This gives the protein CASSEPISPLHF.

The J gene is TRBJ2-1, the V gene TRBV9; 8 nucleotides line up with TRBD2. Germline V lookup: CDR1 SGDLS, CDR2 YYNGEE. This CDR3 has 15 amino acids. The junction had 9 bases not matched to a gene; V was cut back by 1 base and J by 9 bases. CDR3 residues: CASSVRLAGVVEQFF. Written as DNA, the CDR3 is TGTGCCAGCAGCGTACGTCTAGCGGGTGTGGTTGAGCAGTTCTTC.

V and J are TRBV29-1 and TRBJ1-1; no firm D call. CDR3 length: 11 amino acids. Per the germline V gene, CDR1 is SQVTM and CDR2 is ANQGSEA. V lost 5 bases, J lost 5 bases, and 9 bases lay in between. The CDR3 sequence is CSVSGLTEAFF. Here the CDR3 DNA reads TGCAGCGTTAGCGGGTTAACTGAAGCTTTCTTT.